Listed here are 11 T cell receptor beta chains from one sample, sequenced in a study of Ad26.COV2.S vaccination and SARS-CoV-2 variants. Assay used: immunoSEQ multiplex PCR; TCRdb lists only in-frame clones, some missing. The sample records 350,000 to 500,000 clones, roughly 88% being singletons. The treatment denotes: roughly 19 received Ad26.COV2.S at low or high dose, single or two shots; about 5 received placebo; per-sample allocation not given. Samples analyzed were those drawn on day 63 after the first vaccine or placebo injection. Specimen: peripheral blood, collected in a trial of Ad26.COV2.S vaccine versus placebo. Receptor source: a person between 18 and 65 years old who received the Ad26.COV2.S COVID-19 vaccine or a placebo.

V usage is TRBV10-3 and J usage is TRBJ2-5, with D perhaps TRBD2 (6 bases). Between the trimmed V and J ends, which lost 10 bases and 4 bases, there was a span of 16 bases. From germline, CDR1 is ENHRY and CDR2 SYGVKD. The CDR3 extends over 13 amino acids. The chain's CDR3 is CATQREVGETQYF. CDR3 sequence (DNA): TGTGCCACCCAAAGGGAGGTCGGAGAGACCCAGTACTTC.

CDR3 nucleotides: TGTGCCAGCAGCTCCCCCCGGAGGGTCGAGCAGTACTTC. It encodes CASSSPRRVEQYF. The chain couples TRBV7-9 to TRBJ2-7; maybe TRBD2 (6 bases). Germline CDR1 reads SEHNR; CDR2 reads FQNEAQ (reference sequence). The CDR3 runs to 13 residues. The ends were cut back, 4 bases at V and 6 bases at J, with 13 bases in the middle.

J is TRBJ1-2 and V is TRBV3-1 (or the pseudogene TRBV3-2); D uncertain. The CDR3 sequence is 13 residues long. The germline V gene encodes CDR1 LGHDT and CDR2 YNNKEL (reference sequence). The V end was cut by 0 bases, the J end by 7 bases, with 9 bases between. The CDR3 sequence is CASSQERLGGYTF. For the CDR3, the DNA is TGTGCCAGCAGCCAAGAGAGACTGGGTGGCTACACCTTC.

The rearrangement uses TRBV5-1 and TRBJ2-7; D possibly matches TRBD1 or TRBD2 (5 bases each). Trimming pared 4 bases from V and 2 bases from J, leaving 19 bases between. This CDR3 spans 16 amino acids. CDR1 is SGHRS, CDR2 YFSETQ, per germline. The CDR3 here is CASSRIAGTGTYEQYF. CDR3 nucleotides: TGCGCCAGCAGCCGCATAGCCGGGACCGGGACCTACGAGCAGTACTTC. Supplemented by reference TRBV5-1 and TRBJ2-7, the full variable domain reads KAGVTQTPRYLIKTRGQQVTLSCSPISGHRSVSWYQQTPGQGLQFLFEYFSETQRNKGNFPGRFSGRQFSNSRSEMNVSTLELGDSALYLCASSRIAGTGTYEQYFGPGTRLTVT.

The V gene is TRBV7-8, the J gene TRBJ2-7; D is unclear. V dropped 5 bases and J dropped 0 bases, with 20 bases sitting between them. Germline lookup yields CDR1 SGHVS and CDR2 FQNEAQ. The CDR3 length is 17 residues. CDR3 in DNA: TGTGCCAGCAGCCGAACCTGGGCTCGCGAAGGCTCCTACGAGCAGTACTTC. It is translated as CASSRTWAREGSYEQYF.

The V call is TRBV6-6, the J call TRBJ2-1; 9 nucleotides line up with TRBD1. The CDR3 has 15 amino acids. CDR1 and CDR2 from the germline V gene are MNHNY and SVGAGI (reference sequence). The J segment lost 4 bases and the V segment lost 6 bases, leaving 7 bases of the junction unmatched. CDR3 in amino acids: CASRFPGQGYNEQFF. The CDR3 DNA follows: TGTGCCAGCAGATTCCCGGGACAGGGTTACAATGAGCAGTTCTTC.

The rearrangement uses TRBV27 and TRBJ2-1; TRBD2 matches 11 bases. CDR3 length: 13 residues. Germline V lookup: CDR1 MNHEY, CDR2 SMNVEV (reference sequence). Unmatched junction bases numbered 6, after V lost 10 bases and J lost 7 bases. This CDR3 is CATTSGSTNEQFF. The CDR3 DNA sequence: TGTGCCACCACTAGCGGGAGTACGAATGAGCAGTTCTTC.

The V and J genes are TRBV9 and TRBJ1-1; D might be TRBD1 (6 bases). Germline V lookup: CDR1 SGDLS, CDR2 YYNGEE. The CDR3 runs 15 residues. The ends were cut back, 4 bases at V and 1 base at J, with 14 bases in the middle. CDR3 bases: TGTGCCAGCAGCCTCGGGGGCTGGCGGAACACTGAAGCTTTCTTT. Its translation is CASSLGGWRNTEAFF.

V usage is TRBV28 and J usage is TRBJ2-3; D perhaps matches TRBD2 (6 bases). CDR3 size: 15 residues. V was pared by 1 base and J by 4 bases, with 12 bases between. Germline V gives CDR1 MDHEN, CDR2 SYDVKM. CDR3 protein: CASSLSAGISDTQYF. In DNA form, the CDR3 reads TGTGCCAGCAGTTTATCAGCGGGCATTTCAGATACGCAGTATTTT.

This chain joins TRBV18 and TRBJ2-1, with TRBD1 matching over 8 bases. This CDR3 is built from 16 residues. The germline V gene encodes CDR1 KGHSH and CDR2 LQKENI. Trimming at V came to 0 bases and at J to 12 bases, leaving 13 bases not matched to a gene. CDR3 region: CASSPPADRVGGGQFF. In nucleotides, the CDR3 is TGTGCCAGCTCACCACCGGCGGACAGGGTGGGTGGAGGGCAGTTCTTC. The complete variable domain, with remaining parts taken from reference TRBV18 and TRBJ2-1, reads NAGVMQNPRHLVRRRGQEARLRCSPMKGHSHVYWYRQLPEEGLKFMVYLQKENIIDESGMPKERFSAEFPKEGPSILRIQQVVRGDSAAYFCASSPPADRVGGGQFFGPGTRLTVL.

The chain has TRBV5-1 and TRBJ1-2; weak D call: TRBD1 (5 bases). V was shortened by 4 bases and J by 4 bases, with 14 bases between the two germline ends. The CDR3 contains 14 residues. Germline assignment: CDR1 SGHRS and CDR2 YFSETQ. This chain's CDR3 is CASSAGTDIYGYTF. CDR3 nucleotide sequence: TGCGCCAGCAGCGCGGGGACGGACATCTATGGCTACACCTTC.